In this sample, the clone carrying this TCR beta chain turned up once. Its target is not known. The data belong to a study of OX40 agonist ivuxolimab in advanced cancers. Unmatched junction bases numbered 5, after V lost 2 bases and J lost 7 bases. CDR3 length: 14 amino acids. Per the germline V gene, CDR1 is SNHLY and CDR2 is FYNNEI. Patients were excluded for autoimmune disease history or systemic immunosuppression. Blood sampling was done at baseline, cycle 4 day 1, and cycle 7 day 1. Using immunoSEQ multiplex PCR, the repertoire was profiled, and TCRdb retains in-frame clones only, with some absent. The sample lists 55,000 to 85,000 clones; about 89% were seen once. Whole-study findings and limits: In the expanded peripheral T cells, antigen specificity was never determined.

The input for sequencing was CD4+ or CD8+ T cells sorted from blood, taken in a trial of the OX40 agonist ivuxolimab. This sequence joins TRBV2 and TRBJ1-5, with 7 positions matching TRBD1. This TCR was sampled from an adult with an advanced solid tumor such as melanoma, head and neck, liver or kidney cancer. The CDR3 nucleotides read TGTGCCAGCAGTGAAAGACAGGGAGTCCAGCCCCAGCATTTT. This translates into CASSERQGVQPQHF.